This TCR beta chain was sequenced in a study of immune evolution from preneoplasia to lung adenocarcinoma (dated by TCRdb to the early 2020s). Context from the whole study: No AAH lesions showed HLA loss of heterozygosity, compared with roughly 7% of AIS, around 16% of MIA and 30% to 40% of ADC lesions. The TCR sequencing data were obtained from more than 45 patients. The immune data were combined with whole exome sequencing and methylation data from the same cohort of nodules. Sample size was based on specimen availability rather than a prior power calculation. The study used immune gene expression, TCR sequencing and multiplex immunofluorescence to profile the immune contexture of lung adenocarcinoma precursors and invasive adenocarcinoma. Resected precursor lesions (AAH, AIS, MIA) and invasive adenocarcinomas were compared with paired morphologically normal lung tissue. The overall cohort comprised around 48 patients with pulmonary nodules who underwent surgical resection. According to the study, roughly 100 samples were used for TCR sequencing. POLYSOLVER was used to infer class I HLA alleles from exome data, and LOHHLA was used to detect allele-specific HLA loss. Summary of the overall study and its limitations: Compared with EGFR-mutant or double wild-type lesions, KRAS-mutant nodules had the highest T cell clonality. Normal lung had the highest top T cell clone frequencies, which appeared to decline progressively from AAH through AIS, MIA and invasive adenocarcinoma. The findings were based on association rather than direct causation, and larger cohorts with long-term follow-up and longitudinal biopsies were deemed needed. Clonality was highest in normal lung, while later-stage lesions appeared to show lower clonality but higher T cell density and diversity. Because all patients came from Japan and China, whether the findings apply to Western populations was uncertain.

Notes on this clone: Its antigen remains unidentified. Per-base quality was not reported, and no clone a single base away is much larger than it.

Resection was performed on patients in Japan or China between 2014 and 2017. Two lung cancer pathologists independently reviewed H&E slides to confirm the histologic diagnosis of every case. To enrich premalignant or tumor cells for nucleic acid extraction, macro-dissection was performed after pathologic assessment. DNA was isolated from FFPE tissue using the AllPrep DNA/RNA FFPE Kit. CDR1 SGHTA and CDR2 FQGNSA are derived from the germline V gene. V ends up 5 bases short and J 5 bases short, with an unmatched junction base count of 9. From the cysteine up to the phenylalanine, the CDR3 has a length of 16 residues. The DNA shown is the 48-base CDR3, in frame from base 1. Using the immunoSEQ hsTCRbeta Kit, TCR beta CDR3 regions were sequenced from DNA. In the authors' own workflow: The ImmunoSEQ Analyzer was used to analyse the TCR sequencing data. T cell clonality was defined as 1 minus Pielou's evenness, calculated on productive rearrangements. T cell diversity was measured with the inverse Simpson index on productive templates. T cell density was TCR beta template counts normalized to usable DNA, estimated by amplifying and sequencing housekeeping genes. Two-sided Kruskal-Wallis tests were used to compare TCR metrics between histologic stages. Imported from immuneACCESS, the table was reduced by TCRdb to in-frame sequences with V and J called. These copies leave out some clones; in studies compared against another copy, an unresolved V gene accounts for under half, and the cause of the remainder is not known. V, J and clone size were drawn from that table, and D and trimming were deduced from the DNA. The sample has 6,000 to 9,000 clones on record, roughly 84% of them singletons. Together, the top ten hold 2% to 2.5% of the sample.

The V gene is TRBV7-2 and the J gene is TRBJ2-5; TRBD2 aligns with 12 central bases. The origin of this receptor is a person of 80 years or more with lung adenocarcinoma. Sequencing input: FFPE minimally invasive lung adenocarcinoma tissue. The sample's cell subset or site, from its label and the paper: micro-invasive lung adenocarcinoma (MIA). For the CDR3, the sequence is CASSPRLAGEGETQYF. The sequence in DNA is TGTGCCAGCAGCCCGCGACTAGCGGGAGAGGGGGAGACCCAGTACTTC.